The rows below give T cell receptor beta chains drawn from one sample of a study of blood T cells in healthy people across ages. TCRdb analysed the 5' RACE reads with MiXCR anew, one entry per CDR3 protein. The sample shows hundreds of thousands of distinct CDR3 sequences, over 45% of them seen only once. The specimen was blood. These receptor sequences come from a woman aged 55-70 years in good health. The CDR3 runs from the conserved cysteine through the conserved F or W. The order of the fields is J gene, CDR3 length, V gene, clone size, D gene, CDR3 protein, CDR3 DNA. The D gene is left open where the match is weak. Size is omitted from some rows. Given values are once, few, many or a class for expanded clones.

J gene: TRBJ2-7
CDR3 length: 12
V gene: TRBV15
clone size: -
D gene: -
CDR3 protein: CATSRARDEQYF
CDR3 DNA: TGTGCCACCAGCAGAGCCCGGGACGAGCAGTACTTC

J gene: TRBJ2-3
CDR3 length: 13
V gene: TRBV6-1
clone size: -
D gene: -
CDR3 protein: CASSRGYTDTQYF
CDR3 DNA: TGTGCCAGCAGTAGGGGATACACAGATACGCAGTATTTT

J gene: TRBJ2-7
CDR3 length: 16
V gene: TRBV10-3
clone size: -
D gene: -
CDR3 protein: CAIRTDGSGDTYEQYF
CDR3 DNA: TGTGCCATCAGGACGGACGGATCTGGCGACACCTACGAGCAGTACTTC

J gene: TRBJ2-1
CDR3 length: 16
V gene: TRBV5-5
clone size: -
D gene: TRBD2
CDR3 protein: CASSLRLAGEYNEQFF
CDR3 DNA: TGTGCCAGCAGCTTGAGGCTAGCGGGCGAGTACAATGAGCAGTTCTTC

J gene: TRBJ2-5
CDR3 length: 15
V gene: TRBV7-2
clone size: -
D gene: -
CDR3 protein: CASSLQAEFQETQYF
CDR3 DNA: TGTGCCAGCAGCTTACAAGCGGAATTCCAAGAGACCCAGTACTTC

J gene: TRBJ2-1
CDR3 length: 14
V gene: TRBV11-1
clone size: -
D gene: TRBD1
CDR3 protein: CASSFAGTGNEQFF
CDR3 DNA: TGTGCCAGCAGCTTCGCCGGGACAGGCAATGAGCAGTTCTTC

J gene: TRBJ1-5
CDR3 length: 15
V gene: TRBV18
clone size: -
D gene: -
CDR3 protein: CASSPAGRSNQPQHF
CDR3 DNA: TGTGCCAGCTCACCCGCCGGACGGAGCAATCAGCCCCAGCATTTT

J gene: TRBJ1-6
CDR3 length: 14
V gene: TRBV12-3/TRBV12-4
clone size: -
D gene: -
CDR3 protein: CAVTSGSYNSPLHF
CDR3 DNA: TGTGCCGTGACCAGCGGCTCCTATAATTCACCCCTCCACTTT

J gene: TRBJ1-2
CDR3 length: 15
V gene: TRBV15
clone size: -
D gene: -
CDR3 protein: CATSPDLGISYGYTF
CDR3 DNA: TGTGCCACCAGTCCCGACCTAGGGATAAGCTATGGCTACACCTTC

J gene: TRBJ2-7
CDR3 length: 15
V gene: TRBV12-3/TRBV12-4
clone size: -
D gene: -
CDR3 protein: CASNFQGGGPYEQYF
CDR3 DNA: TGTGCCAGCAATTTCCAGGGAGGGGGGCCCTACGAGCAGTACTTC

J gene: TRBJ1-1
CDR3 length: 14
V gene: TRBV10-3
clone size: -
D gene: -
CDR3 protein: CAISNRVENTEAFF
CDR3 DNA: TGTGCCATCAGTAACAGGGTGGAGAACACTGAAGCTTTCTTT

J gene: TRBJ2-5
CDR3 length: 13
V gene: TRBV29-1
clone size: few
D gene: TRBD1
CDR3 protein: CSVGQGLGETQYF
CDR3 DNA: TGCAGCGTCGGACAGGGGCTAGGAGAGACCCAGTACTTC

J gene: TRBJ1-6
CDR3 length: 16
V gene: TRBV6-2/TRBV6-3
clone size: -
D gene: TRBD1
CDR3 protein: CASTYDTGEESSPLHF
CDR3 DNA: TGTGCCAGCACCTACGACACAGGGGAAGAGAGTTCACCCCTCCACTTT

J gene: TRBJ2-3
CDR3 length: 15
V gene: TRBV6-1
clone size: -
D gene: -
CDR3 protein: CASMPLFGGADTQYF
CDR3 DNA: TGTGCCAGCATGCCCCTATTCGGGGGAGCAGATACGCAGTATTTT

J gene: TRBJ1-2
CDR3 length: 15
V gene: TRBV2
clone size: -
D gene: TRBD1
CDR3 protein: CASSLQGAHPYGYTF
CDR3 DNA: TGTGCCAGCAGTCTACAGGGGGCGCACCCCTATGGCTACACCTTC

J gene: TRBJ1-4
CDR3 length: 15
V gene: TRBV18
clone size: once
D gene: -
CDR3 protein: CASSRTVTGTEKLFF
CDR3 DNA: TGTGCCAGCTCACGTACCGTCACAGGGACTGAAAAACTGTTTTTT

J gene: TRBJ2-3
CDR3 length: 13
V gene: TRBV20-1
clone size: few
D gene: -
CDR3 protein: CSAPERYTDTQYF
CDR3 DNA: TGCAGTGCTCCAGAGCGATACACAGATACGCAGTATTTT

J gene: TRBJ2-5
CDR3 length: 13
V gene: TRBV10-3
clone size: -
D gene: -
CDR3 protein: CVISENRGGEQYF
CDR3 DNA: TGTGTCATCAGTGAGAACAGGGGGGGAGAGCAGTACTTC

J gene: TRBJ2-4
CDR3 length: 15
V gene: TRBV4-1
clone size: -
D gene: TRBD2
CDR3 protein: CASSQVGLAGDIQYF
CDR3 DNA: TGCGCCAGCAGCCAAGTGGGGCTAGCGGGAGACATTCAGTACTTC

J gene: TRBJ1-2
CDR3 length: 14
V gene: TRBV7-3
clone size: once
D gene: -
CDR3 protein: CASSQTGTGAGYTF
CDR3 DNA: TGTGCCAGCAGTCAAACCGGGACGGGGGCCGGCTACACCTTC

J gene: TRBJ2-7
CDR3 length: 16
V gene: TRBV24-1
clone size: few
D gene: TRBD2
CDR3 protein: CATSDPSRGDIYEQYF
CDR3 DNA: TGTGCCACCAGTGACCCCTCGCGGGGGGACATCTACGAGCAGTACTTC

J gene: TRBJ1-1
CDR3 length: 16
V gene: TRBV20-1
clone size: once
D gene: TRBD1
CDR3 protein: CSAPPGQATMNTEAFF
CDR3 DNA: TGCAGTGCTCCGCCGGGACAGGCCACGATGAACACTGAAGCTTTCTTT

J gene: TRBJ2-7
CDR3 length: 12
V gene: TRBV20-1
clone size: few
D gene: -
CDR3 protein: CSARTPSYEQYF
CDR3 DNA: TGCAGTGCTAGAACGCCCAGCTACGAGCAGTACTTC

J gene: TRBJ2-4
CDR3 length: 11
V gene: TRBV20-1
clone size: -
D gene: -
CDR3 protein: CSAEGEDIQYF
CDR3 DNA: TGCAGTGCTGAGGGTGAGGACATTCAGTACTTC

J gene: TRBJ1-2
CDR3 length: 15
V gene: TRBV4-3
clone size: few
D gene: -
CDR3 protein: CASSQDHGVSYGYTF
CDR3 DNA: TGCGCCAGCAGCCAAGATCATGGGGTCAGCTATGGCTACACCTTC

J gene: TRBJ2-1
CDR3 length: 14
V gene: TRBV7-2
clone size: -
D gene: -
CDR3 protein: CAGSPRLVQGEQFF
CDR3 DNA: TGTGCCGGCAGCCCCAGACTAGTTCAAGGGGAGCAGTTCTTC

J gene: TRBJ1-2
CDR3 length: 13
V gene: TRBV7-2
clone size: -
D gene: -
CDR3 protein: CASSVNRAGGYTF
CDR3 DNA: TGTGCCAGCAGCGTAAACAGGGCTGGCGGCTACACCTTC

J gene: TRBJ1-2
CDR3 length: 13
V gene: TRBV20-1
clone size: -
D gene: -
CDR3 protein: CSALRTDNYGYTF
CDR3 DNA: TGCAGTGCTCTCCGGACAGATAACTATGGCTACACCTTC